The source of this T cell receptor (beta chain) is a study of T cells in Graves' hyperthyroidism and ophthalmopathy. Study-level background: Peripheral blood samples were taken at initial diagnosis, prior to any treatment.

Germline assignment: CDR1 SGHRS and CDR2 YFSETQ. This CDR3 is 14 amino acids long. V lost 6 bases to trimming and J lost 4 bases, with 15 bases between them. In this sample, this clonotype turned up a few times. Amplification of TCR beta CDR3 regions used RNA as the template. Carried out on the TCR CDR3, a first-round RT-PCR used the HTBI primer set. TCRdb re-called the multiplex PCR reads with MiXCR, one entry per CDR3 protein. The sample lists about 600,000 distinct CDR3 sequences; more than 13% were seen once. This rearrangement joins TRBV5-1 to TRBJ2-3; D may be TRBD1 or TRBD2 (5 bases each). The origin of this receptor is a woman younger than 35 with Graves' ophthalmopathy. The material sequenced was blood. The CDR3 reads CASTNGRGADTQYF. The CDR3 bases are TGCGCCAGCACCAACGGTAGAGGGGCAGATACGCAGTATTTT. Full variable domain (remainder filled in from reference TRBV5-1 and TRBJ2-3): KAGVTQTPRYLIKTRGQQVTLSCSPISGHRSVSWYQQTPGQGLQFLFEYFSETQRNKGNFPGRFSGRQFSNSRSEMNVSTLELGDSALYLCASTNGRGADTQYFGPGTRLTVL.